The T cell receptor (beta chain) under discussion was sequenced for a study of cytomegalovirus exposure and HLA in healthy donors (TCRdb year 2017). Turning to the overall study: An earlier analysis of 587 of the donors reported 250 to 350 Gb of sequence data and around 100 million unique TCR beta sequences obtained from about 179 million T cells. Around 320 gigabases of sequencing data and approximately 84 million unique TCR sequences were included in an early release covering roughly 600 HLA-typed donors. Of the 300 to 500 genotyped donors, 70% to 90% were placed in the genetic ancestry cluster associated with self-reported Caucasian donors. The aim of the study was to test whether cataloging public T cell receptors could identify signatures of past pathogen exposure. The study used immunosequencing to profile the T cell repertoires of approximately 640 subjects and linked those repertoires to cytomegalovirus serostatus. A separate validation cohort of approximately 130 different subjects was used in addition to the 666-subject first cohort. High-throughput TCR immunosequencing, statistical association of individual TCRs with disease status, and machine learning were combined to predict cytomegalovirus infection status. In a later analysis, previously published TCR beta repertoires from some 640 donors were re-analyzed and high-resolution HLA genotyping was added so that TCR occurrence patterns could be studied. Rather than using new phenotypic data, the later analysis identified candidate immune exposures from TCR beta sequences and from how often those sequences occurred across donors. To decide whether each TCR beta V gene segment behaved as functional or pseudogenic, an earlier analysis of over 500 of the donors relied on high-throughput TCR beta sequencing. Donor age, sex, ethnicity and CMV serostatus were compiled together with the repertoire data. A later genetic analysis took genome-wide SNP genotypes for about 55% of the roughly 670 donors and used that subset as a discovery cohort. Every discovery cohort repertoire had been produced on one sequencing platform. HLA typing included class I and class II loci at four-digit resolution. Typing coverage varied by locus: roughly 629-640 donors for A, B, C, DRB1 and DQB1; more than 500 for DQA1; more than 600 for DPA1; 450 to 480 for DPB1. Because of strong linkage in the cohort, 4 to 6 DR-DQ haplotypes were treated as single units for association and clustering. Across some 400 genotyped donors of the cohort, an average of 235,054 unique TCR beta nucleotide sequences per donor were sequenced, and around 19% of those sequences were non-productive.

The V and J ends are trimmed by 5 bases and 5 bases, leaving 7 bases between them. Via the germline V gene, CDR1 is SGHDT and CDR2 YYEEEE. There are 11 amino acids in the CDR3, from cysteine to phenylalanine inclusive. Solely the CDR3 DNA is kept, with 33 bases framed from the first base. This clone was recorded once. No cognate antigen has been identified for it. No base quality values were provided; no much bigger clone lies one nucleotide off. What the work shows at the level of the full study, not this receptor alone: Correlated functional status among segregating V segments might be attributable to linkage disequilibrium, but an unknown experimental factor could not be ruled out. While some public TCRs were present in many individuals, most TCR sequences turned up only very rarely across donors. In this cohort, only TCR beta chains were sequenced, and detectable features were limited by the absence of alpha or paired-chain data. Compared with equally common non-associated chains, HLA-associated TCR beta chains in a later analysis were more clonally expanded and had lower generation probabilities. The study gave a list of 150 to 200 TCR beta chains associated with cytomegalovirus. An association between a missense DCLRE1C variant and V-gene and J-gene trimming of TCR beta chains was found in a later genetic analysis and replicated in an independent cohort. A cluster of highly shared sequence variants was judged likely to represent a technical artifact of the sequencing pipeline. Roughly uniform sequencing depth across donors was assumed in presence/absence analyses, although this assumption may not hold. For the cohort, immune exposure information was limited to CMV serostatus. An earlier analysis of around 540 of the donors showed that most TCR beta V segments appeared in productive rearrangements either about 90% or about 30% of the time, which broadly matched IMGT annotations. A further reported finding was that TCR beta sequences accurately predicted the HLA-A and HLA-B alleles for most subjects in the first cohort. According to the authors, the approach could potentially be generalized to other disease states and immunological phenotypes. Some IMGT-functional V segments, including TRBV6-2 and TRBV6-3, could not be distinguished by the 87-base-pair reads and were therefore excluded. When HLA alleles, especially DR and DQ, strongly co-occurred, TCR associations were difficult to assign to individual alleles. In vitro tests confirmed that three of the cytomegalovirus-associated TCR beta chains recognize cytomegalovirus antigens. Because HLA typing was missing for some donors at each locus, association tests included only the typed subset. A later genetic analysis reported fewer N-insertions in productive TCRs among donors in an Asian-associated ancestry cluster than the roughly 700-donor mean. According to a later analysis, most CMV-associated TCR beta chains appeared to be HLA-restricted, and the HLA associations seemed to be driven largely by CMV exposure. Several of the top co-occurrence clusters appeared to be linked to parvovirus B19, influenza, CMV and Epstein-Barr virus, according to a later analysis. Because counts were too low, seventeen rarely observed V segments, including chromosome 9 orphons, were left out of the earlier analysis of over 550 of the donors. A later analysis associated around 16,000 TCR beta sequences with specific HLA alleles at a false discovery rate of 0.05. In a later analysis, TCR association rates were found to vary across HLA loci, with the most associated TCRs seen for DRB1 alleles and the fewest for HLA-C alleles. The classifier was reported to diagnose cytomegalovirus status with high specificity and sensitivity in both the original cohort and the validation cohort.

Libraries were made using the immunoSEQ multiplex PCR assay. A mixture of 60 forward primers for TCR Vbeta segments and 13 reverse primers for TCR Jbeta segments was used in the multiplex PCR. Amplification of the CDR3 region of rearranged TCR beta genes was performed with a multiplex PCR assay on genomic DNA. Amplified TCR beta libraries were sequenced as 87-base-pair reads on the Illumina HiSeq System. The study's processing was this. Across the 670 or so repertoires, a later analysis counted tens of millions of unique TCR beta chains, roughly 11 million of which were shared by at least two donors. Raw reads were error-corrected and collapsed into unique sequences with a nearest-neighbor algorithm that merged closely related sequences to remove PCR and sequencing errors. V, D and J gene segments were assigned by aligning CDR3 sequences to IMGT reference sequences. Each retained sequence needed at least a six-nucleotide match to both a V gene segment and a J gene segment. Rearrangements were classified as productive when the CDR3 lacked stop codons and remained in frame with V and J, and all other rearrangements were classified as non-productive. CDR3 was defined according to IMGT convention as the region running from the second conserved V-encoded cysteine to the conserved J-encoded phenylalanine. The earlier analysis of roughly 590 of the donors excluded any sequence lacking an unambiguous match to a single V gene segment. In an earlier analysis of 450 to 750 of the donors, a V segment was called functional when productive rearrangements were above 56.7%, and segregating when the standard deviation between donors exceeded 5%. A statistical classification framework was developed to diagnose cytomegalovirus status using the catalog of TCR beta chain sequences. A later analysis assigned V and J genes by comparing TCR nucleotide sequences with IMGT/GENE-DB human TR gene sequences. In a later analysis, CDR3 sequences and most-parsimonious VDJ recombination scenarios were assigned using the TCRdist pipeline. In a later analysis, each TCR beta chain was defined by its CDR3 amino acid sequence together with its V-gene family, and reads lacking a unique V-gene family were excluded. In a later analysis, fewer than 600 highly shared, low-generation-probability nucleotide sequences were removed to address suspected cross-contamination and a sequencing artifact. For each public chain, a later analysis derived a clonal expansion index from normalized ranks of inferred template counts within each repertoire. In a later analysis, generation probabilities were computed with a VDJ recombination model fitted to out-of-frame rearrangements, and the resulting probabilities were checked against IGoR. In a later analysis, hypergeometric tests were used to score TCR-TCR, TCR-HLA and TCR-CMV co-occurrence, with a repertoire-size bias correction applied to TCR pairs. To estimate false discovery rates, a later analysis permuted the HLA or CMV assignments 20 times. In a later analysis, co-occurring TCRs were grouped using DBSCAN, with TCRdist sequence similarity added in when clustering inside HLA-allele-positive subsets. For co-occurrence clustering, repertoires with fewer than 30,000 or more than 120,000 public chains were excluded, along with four to six repertoires with anomalous nucleotide sharing. The immuneACCESS repertoire file appears here via TCRdb, limited to in-frame rearrangements. These files lack a portion of the clones; in checked studies, under half of the deficit traces to unresolved V genes, and the cause of the others is not known. The DNA was the basis for D and trimming; V, J and clone size are from that table. This sample lists 100,000 to 150,000 clones; 81% were detected once. About 0.75% of the sample belongs to the ten largest clones.

In total, around 600 healthy bone marrow donors made up the cohort. All cohort members were sampled while nominally healthy, although unrecorded immune exposures were likely present. The donor tested CMV seronegative, placing the donor among the roughly 340 seronegative members of the cohort. A peripheral blood sample was provided by each donor, and peripheral blood mononuclear cells were used for TCR beta sequencing. Genomic DNA extraction from the blood cell samples was performed with the Qiagen DNeasy Blood Extraction Kit. The V and J segments used are TRBV5-6 and TRBJ2-5; no D segment can be confidently identified. Sequenced: PBMCs. The TCR originated in a man aged 18 to 30 in good health and CMV-seronegative. The DNA sequence is given as TGTGCCAGCAGGCTGCAGGAGACCCAGTACTTC. Protein translation: CASRLQETQYF. The reference TRBV5-6 and TRBJ2-5 proteins fill in what lies around the CDR3, so the full variable domain reads DAGVTQSPTHLIKTRGQQVTLRCSPKSGHDTVSWYQQALGQGPQFIFQYYEEEERQRGNFPDRFSGHQFPNYSSELNVNALLLGDSALYLCASRLQETQYFGPGTRLLVL.